The 18 T cell receptor beta chains given below trace back to one sample, sequenced in a study of blood T cell repertoires in COVID-19. Profiling relied on immunoSEQ multiplex PCR, and the TCRdb table lists in-frame clones only, not all of them. The sample contains around 130,000 clones, roughly 90% of which appear only once. The sequencing sample was made of peripheral blood. These receptors originate from a man aged 50-59 years with active or convalescent COVID-19.

This chain's CDR3 is CATGRGRTGEAFF. Here the CDR3 DNA reads TGTGCCACCGGGAGAGGACGGACGGGTGAAGCTTTCTTT. J is TRBJ1-1 and V is TRBV6-5; unclear D gene. V gave up 10 bases and J gave up 7 bases, with 19 bases separating them. Germline V gene lookup returns CDR1 MNHEY and CDR2 SVGAGI. The CDR3 contains 13 residues.

This chain uses TRBV2 with TRBJ1-5, with a tentative D call TRBD1 (5 bases). V dropped 5 bases and J dropped 0 bases, with 20 bases sitting between them. The CDR3 is made up of 18 amino acids. Germline V gene lookup returns CDR1 SNHLY and CDR2 FYNNEI. CDR3 DNA sequence: TGTGCCAGCAGTCTCCTCAGGGAAAAAATCTATAGCAATCAGCCCCAGCATTTT. This gives the protein CASSLLREKIYSNQPQHF.

This clone was seen a few times. The chain employs TRBV27 and TRBJ1-4; the match to TRBD1 covers 9 bases. The CDR3 sequence is 17 residues long. The V gene's germline CDR1 is MNHEY and CDR2 SMNVEV (reference sequence). The junction had 7 bases not matched to a gene; V was cut back by 5 bases and J by 0 bases. The CDR3 loop is CASSPRTGVATNEKLFF. Here the CDR3 DNA reads TGTGCCAGCAGTCCTCGGACAGGGGTAGCAACTAATGAAAAACTGTTTTTT.

This clone was counted a single time. The J gene is TRBJ1-1, the V gene TRBV28; no clear D. Germline V gene lookup returns CDR1 MDHEN and CDR2 SYDVKM. Trimming took 5 bases from V and 0 from J, leaving 7 bases between them. The CDR3 has 13 residues. The CDR3 loop reads CASSIDMNTEAFF. Here the CDR3 DNA reads TGTGCCAGCAGTATAGACATGAACACTGAAGCTTTCTTT.

This chain joins TRBV10-3 and TRBJ2-1; 7 bases are a match to TRBD1. Germline values: CDR1 ENHRY, CDR2 SYGVKD. V lost 4 bases and J lost 4; bases outside the gene matches: 4. CDR3 size: 14 residues. This CDR3 is CAISGGTVYNEQFF. The CDR3 DNA reads TGTGCCATCAGTGGAGGGACAGTGTACAATGAGCAGTTCTTC.

This chain joins TRBV25-1 and TRBJ2-2; the match to TRBD2 covers 9 bases. This CDR3 contains 15 residues. The germline gives CDR1 MGHDK, CDR2 SYGVNS. V gave up 4 bases and J gave up 6 bases; unmatched junction bases: 6. The CDR3 loop reads CASSARTSAPGELFF. CDR3 nucleotides: TGTGCCAGCAGTGCCCGGACTAGCGCTCCCGGGGAGCTGTTTTTT.

The V gene is TRBV12-5, the J gene TRBJ2-1, with D possibly matching TRBD2 (6 bases). Per germline, CDR1 LGHNT and CDR2 FRNRAP. This CDR3 has 14 residues. The V and J ends lost 2 bases and 8 bases respectively, with 13 bases between them. The CDR3 region is CASGLTPPGDEQFF. The CDR3 DNA reads TGTGCTAGTGGTTTGACCCCCCCGGGGGATGAGCAGTTCTTC.

This chain links TRBV3-1 (or the pseudogene TRBV3-2) with TRBJ2-7; 14 bases map to TRBD2. Germline trimming cut 4 bases from V and 0 bases from J; bases unmatched to any gene: 2. The CDR3 covers 16 residues. Per germline, CDR1 LGHDT and CDR2 YNNKEL (reference sequence). The CDR3 bases are TGTGCCAGCAGCCGGGGACTAGCGGGGGCCTCCTACGAGCAGTACTTC. It encodes CASSRGLAGASYEQYF.

This clone was counted between two and nine times. The rearrangement uses TRBV11-2 and TRBJ2-7; 12 bases line up with TRBD2. CDR3 length: 16 amino acids. Looked up from germline, CDR1 is SGHAT and CDR2 is FQNNGV. Trimming took 5 bases from V and 0 from J; bases not matched to a gene: 5. The CDR3 protein is CASSDASGRGSYEQYF. The CDR3, as DNA: TGTGCCAGCAGCGACGCTAGCGGGAGGGGCTCCTACGAGCAGTACTTC.

This clone came up once. This chain joins TRBV28 and TRBJ2-7; unclear D gene. The CDR3 length is 15 residues. The V gene lost 3 bases and the J gene lost 2 bases, with 14 bases spanning the gap. Per germline, CDR1 MDHEN and CDR2 SYDVKM. This chain's CDR3 is CASSFAVGPTYEQYF. CDR3 sequence (DNA): TGTGCCAGCAGTTTCGCAGTGGGCCCTACCTACGAGCAGTACTTC.

V usage is TRBV29-1 and J usage is TRBJ2-5; 8 bases line up with TRBD1. The CDR3 runs 13 residues. V trimming: 7 bases; J trimming: 1 base; junction bases outside the gene matches: 5. Germline CDR1 and CDR2: SQVTM and ANQGSEA. The CDR3 DNA is TGCAGCGCTCTGACAGGGGTCCAAGAGACCCAGTACTTC. Amino acids: CSALTGVQETQYF.

V is TRBV7-8 and J is TRBJ2-7; 9 bases match TRBD2. The CDR3 extends over 15 amino acids. After removal of 5 bases from V and 2 bases from J, the junction contained 7 bases not matched to a gene. Germline CDR1 reads SGHVS; CDR2 reads FQNEAQ. The CDR3 DNA reads as TGTGCCAGCAGCCGAGCCGGCGGGAGGGCCTACGAGCAGTACTTC. Translating gives CASSRAGGRAYEQYF.

The chain combines TRBV10-3 with TRBJ1-6; no definite D call. Trimming stripped 4 bases from V and 9 bases from J, with 13 bases between. The germline gives CDR1 ENHRY, CDR2 SYGVKD. There are 14 residues in the CDR3. The CDR3 DNA is TGTGCCATCAGTGGCGAGGGTCGGGCTTCACCCCTCCACTTT. As protein: CAISGEGRASPLHF.

This rearrangement joins TRBV3-1 (or the pseudogene TRBV3-2) to TRBJ2-1; D not resolved. From germline, CDR1 is LGHDT and CDR2 YNNKEL (reference sequence). Trimming took 1 base from V and 0 from J, leaving 16 bases between them. The CDR3 runs 18 residues. CDR3: CASSQGWVSYSSYNEQFF. Written as DNA, the CDR3 is TGTGCCAGCAGCCAAGGCTGGGTGAGTTACAGCTCCTACAATGAGCAGTTCTTC.

The chain recombines TRBV7-9 with TRBJ2-1; 8 bases map to TRBD2. The J segment lost 7 bases and the V segment lost 5 bases, leaving 22 bases of the junction unmatched. CDR1 is SEHNR, CDR2 FQNEAQ, per germline (reference sequence). This CDR3 has 19 residues. The CDR3 is CASSPPPLRSAGEGNEQFF. In nucleotides, the CDR3 is TGTGCCAGCAGCCCACCCCCATTGAGGTCAGCGGGAGAAGGGAATGAGCAGTTCTTC.

The chain links TRBV2 to TRBJ1-5, with a tentative D call TRBD1 (6 bases). Germline lookup yields CDR1 SNHLY and CDR2 FYNNEI. V was trimmed by 7 bases and J by 4 bases, leaving 17 bases between them. The CDR3 is 15 residues long. The CDR3 DNA reads TGTGCCAGCAAAAGAGAGGGGGAAGGGAATCAGCCCCAGCATTTT. Translating gives CASKREGEGNQPQHF.

This clone came up once. This chain uses TRBV6-5 with TRBJ1-4, with a possible D match to TRBD1 (6 bases). V shed 5 bases and J shed 8 bases, with 18 bases lying between them. The CDR3 is 15 residues long. Germline CDR1 is MNHEY and CDR2 is SVGAGI. The CDR3 DNA reads TGTGCCAGCAGTATGCGTCGGGGGGGCCAAGAAAAACTGTTTTTT. Protein: CASSMRRGGQEKLFF.

This sequence joins TRBV6-5 and TRBJ2-5; 9 bases match TRBD1. Germline-derived CDR1 and CDR2 are MNHEY and SVGAGI. The ends lost 6 bases at V and 3 bases at J; junction bases unmatched: 2. The CDR3 totals 13 residues. As DNA, the CDR3 is TGTGCCAGCAGGACAGGGGGGGAAGAGACCCAGTACTTC. Translation: CASRTGGEETQYF.